The 14 T cell receptor beta chains below come from one sample, sequenced in a study of blood T cells in healthy people across ages. Using a J-beta primer mix together with a sample-barcoded 5' primer, a second PCR was run for roughly 6 to 12 cycles. From the 5' RACE reads, TCRdb called clonotypes with MiXCR, one entry per CDR3 protein. The sample has about 900,000 distinct CDR3 sequences; around 62% are singletons. Sample: blood. The receptors were gathered from a man aged 30-40 years in good health.

This clonotype was observed a handful of times. This chain joins TRBV21-1 and TRBJ2-5; the table's D call of TRBD2 was not tested on the DNA. TRBV21-1 represents a pseudogene. This CDR3 comprises 16 residues. The CDR3 coding sequence is TGTGCCAGCAGCAAAGGGAGCGGGGGAACCCAAGAGACCCAGTACTTC. Its protein is CASSKGSGGTQETQYF.

V usage is TRBV9 and J usage is TRBJ2-5; no clear D gene. The V end was cut by 7 bases, the J end by 4 bases, with 14 bases between. Germline values: CDR1 SGDLS, CDR2 YYNGEE. The length of the CDR3 is 13 residues. The CDR3 protein is CASGQPGAETQYF. The CDR3 DNA is TGTGCCAGCGGCCAGCCAGGAGCAGAGACCCAGTACTTC.

The chain couples TRBV20-1 to TRBJ2-7; D uncertain. In germline, CDR1 is DFQATT, CDR2 SNEGSKA (reference sequence). V was trimmed by 2 bases and J by 6 bases, leaving 8 bases between them. This CDR3 is 11 amino acids long. CDR3 sequence (DNA): TGCAGTGCTAGATCCATCGTCGAGCAGTACTTC. Translating gives CSARSIVEQYF.

V and J are TRBV12-3 or TRBV12-4 and TRBJ2-1, with 10 bases that match TRBD1. CDR3 size: 15 residues. Trimming took 6 bases from V and 8 from J; bases not matched to a gene: 10. The CDR3 DNA is TGTGCCAGCAGACCCCGGGACAGGGGCGTACATGAGCAGTTCTTC. Amino acids: CASRPRDRGVHEQFF.

This chain joins TRBV14 and TRBJ2-1, with D unclear. V was pared by 3 bases and J by 6 bases, with 6 bases between. This CDR3 region has 12 residues. Germline V gives CDR1 SGHDN, CDR2 FVKESK. CDR3 sequence reads: CASSQYFNEQFF. For the CDR3, the DNA is TGTGCCAGCAGCCAGTACTTCAATGAGCAGTTCTTC.

The DNA of the CDR3 is TGCAGTGCTAACACCAACCTAGAGTACGGGGGAGATACGCAGTATTTT. Its protein is CSANTNLEYGGDTQYF. The rearrangement links TRBV20-1 to TRBJ2-3, with D perhaps matching TRBD2 (6 bases). Per germline, CDR1 DFQATT and CDR2 SNEGSKA (reference sequence). V dropped 4 bases and J dropped 5 bases, with 22 bases sitting between them. CDR3 length: 16 amino acids.

The CDR3 spells CASSFRLAGTQETQYF. The CDR3 nucleotides read TGTGCCAGCAGTTTCCGACTAGCGGGGACGCAAGAGACCCAGTACTTC. V gene TRBV12-3 or TRBV12-4 combines with J gene TRBJ2-5, with 11 bases identical to TRBD2. The CDR3 covers 16 residues. Germline trimming cut 3 bases from V and 2 bases from J; bases unmatched to any gene: 5.

For this clonotype: This may be a read error, as it is one base from a much larger clone. This chain connects TRBV18 to TRBJ2-1; D may be TRBD2 (6 bases). V gave up 4 bases and J gave up 5 bases, with 15 bases separating them. Germline loops: CDR1 KGHSH, CDR2 LQKENI. The CDR3 extends over 15 amino acids. The CDR3 DNA sequence: TGTGCCAGCTCACGACGCGGGGCAATGGACAATGAGCAGTTCTTC. It yields the protein CASSRRGAMDNEQFF.

The chain carries TRBV7-9 and TRBJ2-5, with a possible D match to TRBD1 (8 bases). Trimming shortened V by 3 bases and J by 11 bases, and 16 bases separated the two germline ends. The CDR3 covers 13 residues. Germline CDR1 is SEHNR and CDR2 is FQNEAQ (reference sequence). CDR3 residues: CASSLQGAGEQYF. The CDR3 bases are TGTGCCAGCAGCTTGCAGGGGGCGGGGGAGCAGTACTTC.

This clonotype appeared a single time. This chain connects TRBV6-5 to TRBJ2-5; D might be TRBD2 (5 bases). CDR3 length: 13 amino acids. V lost 4 bases to trimming and J lost 2 bases, with 8 bases between them. The germline CDR1 and CDR2 sequences are MNHEY and SVGAGI. Here the CDR3 reads CASSLEVQETQYF. The DNA of the CDR3 is TGTGCCAGCAGTTTGGAGGTACAAGAGACCCAGTACTTC.

The V and J genes are TRBV7-2 and TRBJ2-1; D is undetermined. The CDR3 totals 15 residues. Trimming took 2 bases from V and 2 from J, leaving 10 bases between them. CDR1 SGHTA and CDR2 FQGNSA come from the germline V gene. The CDR3 loop reads CASSLLGRTYNEQFF. The CDR3 DNA is TGTGCCAGCAGCTTATTGGGTCGAACCTACAATGAGCAGTTCTTC.

The rearrangement joins TRBV20-1 to TRBJ2-1; 9 bases match TRBD2. The V gene's germline CDR1 is DFQATT and CDR2 SNEGSKA (reference sequence). This CDR3 is built from 14 residues. Trimming cost V 2 bases and J 3 bases; bases outside gene matches: 2. The CDR3 DNA reads TGCAGTGCTAGACGTAGCGGGAGCTACAATGAGCAGTTCTTC. Protein: CSARRSGSYNEQFF.

In the case of this clonotype: This sequence may be a read error, since a much larger clone differs from it by one base. This chain links TRBV4-1 with TRBJ2-4; 8 nucleotides agree with TRBD2. The assigned J gene may be wrong: the sequence end matches TRBJ2-7 better. Germline CDR1 and CDR2: MGHRA and YSYEKL. The CDR3 contains 17 residues. Written as DNA, the CDR3 is TGCGCCAGCAGCCACCCACCAGCGGGGGCGACCTCCTACGAGCAGTACTTC. Protein product: CASSHPPAGATSYEQYF.

In this sample, this clonotype turned up a few times. The gene calls are TRBV27 and TRBJ2-1; TRBD2 matches 10 bases. Per the germline V gene, CDR1 is MNHEY and CDR2 is SMNVEV (reference sequence). This CDR3 has 14 residues. Unmatched junction bases numbered 7, after V lost 8 bases and J lost 6 bases. The CDR3 coding sequence is TGTGCCAGCCGCAGCGGGGGGGCATTCAATGAGCAGTTCTTC. Its protein product is CASRSGGAFNEQFF.